The clone carrying this T cell receptor (beta chain) was picked up one time. Its antigen is not identified. CDR1 and CDR2 from the germline V gene are SGDLS and YYNGEE. This CDR3 spans 14 amino acids. Trimming shortened V by 2 bases and J by 8 bases, and 11 bases separated the two germline ends. This record belongs to a study of OX40 agonist ivuxolimab in advanced cancers. General study points: At doses 0.1 to 3.0 mg/kg, CD4+ and CD8+ clones expanded.

Sequencing used immunoSEQ multiplex PCR; TCRdb keeps in-frame clones, though not all of them. The sample has 55,000 to 80,000 clones, around 82% seen once. This rearrangement joins TRBV9 to TRBJ1-6; D unclear. The sample consisted of CD4+ or CD8+ T cells sorted from blood, taken in a trial of the OX40 agonist ivuxolimab. The TCR originated in an adult with an advanced solid tumor such as melanoma, head and neck, liver or kidney cancer. The CDR3 DNA reads as TGTGCCAGCAGCGTGGGTGGCCCCCATTCACCCCTCCACTTT. Protein sequence: CASSVGGPHSPLHF.